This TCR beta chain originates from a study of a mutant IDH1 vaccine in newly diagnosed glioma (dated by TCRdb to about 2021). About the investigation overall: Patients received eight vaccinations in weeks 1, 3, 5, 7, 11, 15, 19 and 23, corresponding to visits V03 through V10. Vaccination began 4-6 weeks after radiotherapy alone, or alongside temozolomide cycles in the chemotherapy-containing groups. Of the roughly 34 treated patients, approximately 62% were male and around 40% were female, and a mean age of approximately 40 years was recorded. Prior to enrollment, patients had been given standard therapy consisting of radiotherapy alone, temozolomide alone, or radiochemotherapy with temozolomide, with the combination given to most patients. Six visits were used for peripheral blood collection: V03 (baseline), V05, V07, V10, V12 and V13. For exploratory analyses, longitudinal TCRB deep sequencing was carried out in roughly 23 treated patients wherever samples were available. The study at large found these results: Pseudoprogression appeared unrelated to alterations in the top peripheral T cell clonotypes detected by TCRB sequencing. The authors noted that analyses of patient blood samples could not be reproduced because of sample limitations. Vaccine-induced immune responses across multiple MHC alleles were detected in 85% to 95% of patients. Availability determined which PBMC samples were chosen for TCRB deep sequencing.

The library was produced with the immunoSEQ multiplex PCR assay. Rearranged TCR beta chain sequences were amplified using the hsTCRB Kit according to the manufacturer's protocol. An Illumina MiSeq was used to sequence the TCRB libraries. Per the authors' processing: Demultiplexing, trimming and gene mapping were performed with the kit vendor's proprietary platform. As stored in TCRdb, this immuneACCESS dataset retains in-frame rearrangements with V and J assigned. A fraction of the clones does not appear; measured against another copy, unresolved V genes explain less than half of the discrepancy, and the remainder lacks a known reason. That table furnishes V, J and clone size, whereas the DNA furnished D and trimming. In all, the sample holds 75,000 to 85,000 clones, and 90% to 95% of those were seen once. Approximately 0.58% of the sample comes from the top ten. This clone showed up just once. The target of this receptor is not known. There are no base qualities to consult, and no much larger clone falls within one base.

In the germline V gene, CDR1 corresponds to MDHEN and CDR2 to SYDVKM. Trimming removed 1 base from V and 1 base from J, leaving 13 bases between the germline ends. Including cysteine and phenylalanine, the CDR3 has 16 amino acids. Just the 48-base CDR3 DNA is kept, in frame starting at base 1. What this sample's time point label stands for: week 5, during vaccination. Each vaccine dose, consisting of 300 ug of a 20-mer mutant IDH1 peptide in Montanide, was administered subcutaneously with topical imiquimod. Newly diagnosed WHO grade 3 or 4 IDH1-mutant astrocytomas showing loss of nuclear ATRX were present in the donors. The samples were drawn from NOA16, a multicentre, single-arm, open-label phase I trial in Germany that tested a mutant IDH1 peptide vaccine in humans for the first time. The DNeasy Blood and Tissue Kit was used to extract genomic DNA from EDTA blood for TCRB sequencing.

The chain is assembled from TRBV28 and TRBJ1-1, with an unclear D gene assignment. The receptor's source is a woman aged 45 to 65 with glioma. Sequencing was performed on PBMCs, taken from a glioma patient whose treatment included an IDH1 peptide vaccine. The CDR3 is CASSLSRPNGNTEAFF. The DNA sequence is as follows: TGTGCCAGCAGTTTATCCAGGCCCAACGGGAACACTGAAGCTTTCTTT.